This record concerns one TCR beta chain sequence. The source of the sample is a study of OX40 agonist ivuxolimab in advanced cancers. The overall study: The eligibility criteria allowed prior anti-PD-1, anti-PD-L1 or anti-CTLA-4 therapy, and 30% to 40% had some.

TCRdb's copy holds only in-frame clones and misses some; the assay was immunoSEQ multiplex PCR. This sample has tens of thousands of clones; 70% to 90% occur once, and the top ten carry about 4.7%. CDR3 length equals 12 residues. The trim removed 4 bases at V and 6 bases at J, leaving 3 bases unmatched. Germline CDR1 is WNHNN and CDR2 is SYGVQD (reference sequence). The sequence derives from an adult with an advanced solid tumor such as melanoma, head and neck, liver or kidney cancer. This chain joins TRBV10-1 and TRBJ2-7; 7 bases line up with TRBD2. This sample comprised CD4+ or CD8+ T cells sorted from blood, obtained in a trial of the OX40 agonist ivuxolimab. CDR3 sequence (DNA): TGCGCCAGCAGTGGGGGGGGTGGCGAGCAGTACTTC. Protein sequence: CASSGGGGEQYF.